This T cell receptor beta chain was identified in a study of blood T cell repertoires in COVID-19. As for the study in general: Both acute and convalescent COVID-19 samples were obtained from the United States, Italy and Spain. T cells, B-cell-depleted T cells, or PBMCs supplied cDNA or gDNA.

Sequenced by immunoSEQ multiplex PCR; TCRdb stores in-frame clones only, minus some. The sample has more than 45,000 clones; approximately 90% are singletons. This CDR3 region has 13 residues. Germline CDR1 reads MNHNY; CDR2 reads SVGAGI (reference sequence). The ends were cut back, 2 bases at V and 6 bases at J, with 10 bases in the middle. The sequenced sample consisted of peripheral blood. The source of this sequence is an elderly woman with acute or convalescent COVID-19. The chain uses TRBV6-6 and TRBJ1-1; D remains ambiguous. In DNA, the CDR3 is TGTGCCAGCAGTTACGGGGAGATCGCTGAAGCTTTCTTT. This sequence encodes CASSYGEIAEAFF.